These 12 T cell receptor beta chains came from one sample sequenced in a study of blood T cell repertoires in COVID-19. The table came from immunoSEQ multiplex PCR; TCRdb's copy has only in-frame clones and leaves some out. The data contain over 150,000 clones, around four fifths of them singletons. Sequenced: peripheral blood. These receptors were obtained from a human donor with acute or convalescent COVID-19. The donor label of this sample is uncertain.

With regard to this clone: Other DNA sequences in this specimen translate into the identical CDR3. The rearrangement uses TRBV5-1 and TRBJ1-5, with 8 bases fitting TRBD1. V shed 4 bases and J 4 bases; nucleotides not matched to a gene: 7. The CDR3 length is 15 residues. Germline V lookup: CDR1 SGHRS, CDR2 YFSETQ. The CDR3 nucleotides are TGCGCCAGCAGCCTCGGACAGGGTGGTAATCAGCCCCAGCATTTT. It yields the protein CASSLGQGGNQPQHF.

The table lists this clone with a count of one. Here the CDR3 DNA reads TGTGCCAGCAGTTTAGACAGCGCGAACACCGGGGAGCTGTTTTTT. It codes for CASSLDSANTGELFF. The chain recombines TRBV28 with TRBJ2-2; D is possibly TRBD1 (5 bases). The CDR3 sequence is 15 residues long. Per germline, CDR1 MDHEN and CDR2 SYDVKM. V was pared by 2 bases and J by 0 bases, with 7 bases between.

CDR3 loop: CASNYGTGYAEAFF. For the CDR3, the DNA is TGTGCCAGTAACTATGGGACAGGGTATGCTGAAGCTTTCTTT. V is TRBV19 and J is TRBJ1-1; 9 positions agree with TRBD1. CDR1 is LNHDA, CDR2 SQIVND, per germline (reference sequence). Trimming at V came to 7 bases and at J to 6 bases, leaving 9 bases not matched to a gene. This CDR3 has 14 amino acids.

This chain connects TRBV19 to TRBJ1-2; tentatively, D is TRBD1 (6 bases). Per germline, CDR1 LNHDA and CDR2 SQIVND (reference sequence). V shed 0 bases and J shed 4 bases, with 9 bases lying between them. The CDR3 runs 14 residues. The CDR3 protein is CASSIDRTAYGYTF. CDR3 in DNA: TGTGCCAGTAGTATAGATAGGACAGCCTATGGCTACACCTTC. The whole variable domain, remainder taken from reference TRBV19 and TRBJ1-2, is DGGITQSPKYLFRKEGQNVTLSCEQNLNHDAMYWYRQDPGQGLRLIYYSQIVNDFQKGDIAEGYSVSREKKESFPLTVTSAQKNPTAFYLCASSIDRTAYGYTFGSGTRLTVV.

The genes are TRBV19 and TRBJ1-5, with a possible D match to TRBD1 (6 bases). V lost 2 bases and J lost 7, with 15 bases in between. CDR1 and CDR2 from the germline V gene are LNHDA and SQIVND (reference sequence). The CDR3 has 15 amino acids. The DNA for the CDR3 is TGTGCCAGTAGTATACGGGCGGAACAGGGCCAGCCCCAGCATTTT. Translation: CASSIRAEQGQPQHF.

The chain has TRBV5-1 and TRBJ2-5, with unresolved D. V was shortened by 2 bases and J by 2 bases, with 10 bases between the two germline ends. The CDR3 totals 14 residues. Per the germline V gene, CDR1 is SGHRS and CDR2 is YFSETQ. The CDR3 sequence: CASSFLGFQETQYF. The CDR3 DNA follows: TGCGCCAGCAGCTTCCTCGGGTTTCAAGAGACCCAGTACTTC.

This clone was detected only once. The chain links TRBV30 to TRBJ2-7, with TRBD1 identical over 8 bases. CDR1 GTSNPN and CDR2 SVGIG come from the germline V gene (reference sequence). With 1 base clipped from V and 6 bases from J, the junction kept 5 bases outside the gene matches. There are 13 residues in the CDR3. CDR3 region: CAWSGQGAGEQYF. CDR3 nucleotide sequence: TGTGCCTGGAGTGGGCAGGGGGCGGGCGAGCAGTACTTC.

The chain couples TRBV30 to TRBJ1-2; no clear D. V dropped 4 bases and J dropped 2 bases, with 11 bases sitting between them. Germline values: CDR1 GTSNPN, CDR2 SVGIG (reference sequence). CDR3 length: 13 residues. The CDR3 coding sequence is TGTGCCTGGACCCCCTCGGGAAACTATGGCTACACCTTC. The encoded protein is CAWTPSGNYGYTF.

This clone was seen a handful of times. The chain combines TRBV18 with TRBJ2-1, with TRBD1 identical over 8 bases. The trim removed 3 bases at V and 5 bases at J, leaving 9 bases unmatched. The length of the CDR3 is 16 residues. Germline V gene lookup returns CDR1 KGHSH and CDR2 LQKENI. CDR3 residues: CASSPTRQGINNEQFF. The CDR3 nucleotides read TGTGCCAGCTCACCCACAAGACAGGGGATCAACAATGAGCAGTTCTTC.

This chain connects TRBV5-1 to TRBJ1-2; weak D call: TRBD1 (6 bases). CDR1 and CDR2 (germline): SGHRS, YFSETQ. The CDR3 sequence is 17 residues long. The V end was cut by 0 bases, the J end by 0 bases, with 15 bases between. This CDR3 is CASSLGDIGPTNYGYTF. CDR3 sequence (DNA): TGCGCCAGCAGCTTGGGGGACATCGGGCCTACTAACTATGGCTACACCTTC.

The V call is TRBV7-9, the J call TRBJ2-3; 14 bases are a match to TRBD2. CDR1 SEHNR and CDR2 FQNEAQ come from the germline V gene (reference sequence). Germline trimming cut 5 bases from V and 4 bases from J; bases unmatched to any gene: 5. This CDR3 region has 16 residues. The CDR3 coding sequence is TGTGCCAGCAGCCGACTAGCGGGAGGGCCAGCAGATACGCAGTATTTT. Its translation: CASSRLAGGPADTQYF.

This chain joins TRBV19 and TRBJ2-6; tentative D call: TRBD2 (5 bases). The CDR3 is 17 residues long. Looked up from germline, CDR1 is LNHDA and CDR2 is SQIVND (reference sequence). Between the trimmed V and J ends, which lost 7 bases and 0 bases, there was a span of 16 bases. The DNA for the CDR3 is TGTGCCAGTACCGAGGGCGCGGTTGGCTCTGGGGCCAACGTCCTGACTTTC. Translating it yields CASTEGAVGSGANVLTF.